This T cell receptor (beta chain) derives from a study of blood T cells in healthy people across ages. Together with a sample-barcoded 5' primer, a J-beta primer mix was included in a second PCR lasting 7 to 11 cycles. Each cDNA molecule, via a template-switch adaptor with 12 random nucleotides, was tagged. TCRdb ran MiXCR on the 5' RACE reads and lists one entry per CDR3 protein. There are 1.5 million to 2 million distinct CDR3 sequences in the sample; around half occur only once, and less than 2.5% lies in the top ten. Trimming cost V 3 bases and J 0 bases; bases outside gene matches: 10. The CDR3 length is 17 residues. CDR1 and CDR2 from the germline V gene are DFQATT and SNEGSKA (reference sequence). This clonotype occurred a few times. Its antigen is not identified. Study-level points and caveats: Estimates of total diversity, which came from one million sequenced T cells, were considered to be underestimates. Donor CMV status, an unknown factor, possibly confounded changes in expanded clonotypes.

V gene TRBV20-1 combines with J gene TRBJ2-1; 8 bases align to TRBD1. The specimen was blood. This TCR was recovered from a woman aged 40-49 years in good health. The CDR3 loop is CSASMGQAISSYNEQFF. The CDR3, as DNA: TGCAGTGCTAGTATGGGACAGGCGATAAGCTCCTACAATGAGCAGTTCTTC.